These T cell receptor beta chains were read from a single sample in a study of cytomegalovirus exposure and HLA in healthy donors. Profiling relied on immunoSEQ multiplex PCR, and the TCRdb table lists in-frame clones only, not all of them. The table includes 130,000 to 150,000 clones, about three quarters detected once. Sequences were obtained from PBMCs. The receptors originated from a male donor in good health and CMV-seropositive. Each CDR3 is given with its conserved first and last residue. The order of the fields is D gene, J gene, clone size, V gene, CDR3 DNA, CDR3 protein. The D gene is left open where the match is weak. Clone size is stated in some rows and not others, as once, few, many or a class when expanded.

TRBD1	TRBJ2-7	once	TRBV19	TGTGCCAGTAGTTACGACCACGGACAGGGCTACGAGCAGTACTTC	CASSYDHGQGYEQYF
TRBD1	TRBJ1-3	NA	TRBV7-2	TGTGCCAGCAGACCTACAGGGGCCGGGAACACCATATATTTT	CASRPTGAGNTIYF
TRBD2	TRBJ2-3	few	TRBV11-3	TGTGCCAGCAGCTTCGGGGGGGCAGGAGATACGCAGTATTTT	CASSFGGAGDTQYF
NA	TRBJ2-2	once	TRBV21-1	TGTGCCAGCAGCACCGCGCGAGAGACTAGCGGGAGGCCAAGGGGGAACGGGGAGCTGTTTTTT	CASSTARETSGRPRGNGELFF
TRBD2	TRBJ2-5	NA	TRBV27	TGTGCCAGCAGTTATCTAGCGGGAGGGCGAGAGACCCAGTACTTC	CASSYLAGGRETQYF
TRBD2	TRBJ2-1	NA	TRBV28	TGTGCCAGCAGTGTGAGGGGACTAGCGGATGAGCAGTTCTTC	CASSVRGLADEQFF
TRBD2	TRBJ2-6	NA	TRBV5-6	TGTGCCAGCAGCTCCGCTTGGCGGGAGTGGGCCAACGTCCTGACTTTC	CASSSAWREWANVLTF
NA	TRBJ1-1	NA	TRBV21-1	TGTGCCAGCAGCAAATCCGTTAAGAACACTGAAGCTTTCTTT	CASSKSVKNTEAFF
TRBD2	TRBJ2-5	few	TRBV18	TGTGCCAGCTCACCAACTAGCGGGGGGCAAGAGACCCAGTACTTC	CASSPTSGGQETQYF
TRBD2	TRBJ2-7	NA	TRBV2	TGTGCCAGCATGAATGCGGGAGGGGCCTACGAGCAGTACTTC	CASMNAGGAYEQYF
NA	TRBJ2-7	few	TRBV9	TGTGCCAGCAGCGCCTTCGCGGGGGCTCCCGAGCAGTACTTC	CASSAFAGAPEQYF